This T cell receptor (beta chain) was found in a study of T cell responses to AZD1222 COVID-19 vaccine. Looked up from germline, CDR1 is SNHLY and CDR2 is FYNNEI. The CDR3 extends over 12 amino acids. V was shortened by 0 bases and J by 16 bases, with 13 bases between the two germline ends. TCRdb's table, derived via immunoSEQ multiplex PCR, lists solely in-frame clones and lacks some. This table holds around 150,000 clones, 80% to 95% found once. The material was peripheral blood, obtained 28 days after the second AZD1222 dose. The chain combines TRBV2 with TRBJ2-1; D is possibly TRBD1 (5 bases). The source of this sequence is an adult who received the AZD1222 COVID-19 vaccine. The CDR3 DNA reads TGTGCCAGCAGTGAAGCCGGGCAGGGTTTTTTCTTC. As protein: CASSEAGQGFFF.